The rows below give T cell receptor beta chains drawn from one sample of a study of blood T cell repertoires in COVID-19. Data came from immunoSEQ multiplex PCR; TCRdb stores just in-frame clones and leaves some out. This table holds 250,000 to 300,000 clones, about 83% found once. The sample consisted of peripheral blood. The receptor set was obtained from a man older than 75 with acute or convalescent COVID-19. The CDR3 runs from the conserved cysteine through the conserved F or W. Fields, in order: CDR3 DNA, CDR3 protein, clone size, V gene, J gene, D gene. A D gene is named only where the DNA matches it firmly. Size tells how often a clone was seen (once, few, many) or the class of an expanded clone, and some rows leave it out.

cdr3_nt: TGCGCCAGCAGCTTGGGAGGGGGCACAATCTCCTACGAGCAGTACTTC
cdr3_aa: CASSLGGGTISYEQYF
clone_size: few
v_call: TRBV5-1
j_call: TRBJ2-7
d_call: TRBD1

cdr3_nt: TGCGCCAGCAGCTTGGCCGGGTTCAGCGGGACGTCAGATACGCAGTATTTT
cdr3_aa: CASSLAGFSGTSDTQYF
clone_size: NA
v_call: TRBV5-1
j_call: TRBJ2-3
d_call: TRBD2

cdr3_nt: TGTGCCAGCAGCTCGAAGCACAGGGCTGGGGAGCTGTTTTTT
cdr3_aa: CASSSKHRAGELFF
clone_size: NA
v_call: TRBV7-6
j_call: TRBJ2-2
d_call: NA

cdr3_nt: TGTGCCAGCAGCTTAGTACGGAGCACCGGGGAGCTGTTTTTT
cdr3_aa: CASSLVRSTGELFF
clone_size: NA
v_call: TRBV7-2
j_call: TRBJ2-2
d_call: NA

cdr3_nt: TGTGCCAGCAGTTACTCAGCGGGAGGGGAGTACGAGCAGTACTTC
cdr3_aa: CASSYSAGGEYEQYF
clone_size: few
v_call: TRBV6-6
j_call: TRBJ2-7
d_call: TRBD2

cdr3_nt: TGTGCCAGCAGCCAAGGCTTCGGACGGACTCGCACAGATACGCAGTATTTT
cdr3_aa: CASSQGFGRTRTDTQYF
clone_size: NA
v_call: TRBV3-1/TRBV3-2
j_call: TRBJ2-3
d_call: NA

cdr3_nt: TGCGCCAGCAGTAATACCAAGGACAGGGGCTATGGCTACACCTTC
cdr3_aa: CASSNTKDRGYGYTF
clone_size: few
v_call: TRBV5-1
j_call: TRBJ1-2
d_call: TRBD1

cdr3_nt: TGTGCCAGCAGCCGGACTAGCACTTCCTCCTACAATGAGCAGTTCTTC
cdr3_aa: CASSRTSTSSYNEQFF
clone_size: NA
v_call: TRBV7-3
j_call: TRBJ2-1
d_call: TRBD2

cdr3_nt: TGCGCCAGAACCGGGACAGGAAGGCGGGACTATGGCTACACCTTC
cdr3_aa: CARTGTGRRDYGYTF
clone_size: NA
v_call: TRBV23-1
j_call: TRBJ1-2
d_call: TRBD1

cdr3_nt: TGCGCCAGCAGCCAGGGACAGGGACTAATTACTGAAGCTTTCTTT
cdr3_aa: CASSQGQGLITEAFF
clone_size: NA
v_call: TRBV4-1
j_call: TRBJ1-1
d_call: TRBD1

cdr3_nt: TGTGCCAGCAGCGTAGCGCGGCGGAACATGAACACTGAAGCTTTCTTT
cdr3_aa: CASSVARRNMNTEAFF
clone_size: NA
v_call: TRBV9
j_call: TRBJ1-1
d_call: NA

cdr3_nt: TGTGCCAGCAGCCAATCAGGGTTTGTCGAGACCCAGTACTTC
cdr3_aa: CASSQSGFVETQYF
clone_size: NA
v_call: TRBV7-8
j_call: TRBJ2-5
d_call: NA

cdr3_nt: TGTGCCAGCACAGAGACTAGGGGTTCCTACAATGAGCAGTTCTTC
cdr3_aa: CASTETRGSYNEQFF
clone_size: NA
v_call: TRBV6-5
j_call: TRBJ2-1
d_call: NA

cdr3_nt: TGTGCCAGCAGCGTGTCTAGCGGGATTTCCTACAATGAGCAGTTCTTC
cdr3_aa: CASSVSSGISYNEQFF
clone_size: NA
v_call: TRBV9
j_call: TRBJ2-1
d_call: TRBD2

cdr3_nt: TGTGCCAGCGGTCGGGACAGGGTCGCAGATACGCAGTATTTT
cdr3_aa: CASGRDRVADTQYF
clone_size: once
v_call: TRBV2
j_call: TRBJ2-3
d_call: TRBD1

cdr3_nt: TGTGCCAGCAGCTTAGGGGGGCTCTCTGGGGCCAACGTCCTGACTTTC
cdr3_aa: CASSLGGLSGANVLTF
clone_size: few
v_call: TRBV11-3
j_call: TRBJ2-6
d_call: NA

cdr3_nt: TGTGCCAGCGAACCCGGGACATTGTTTACCGGGGAGCTGTTTTTT
cdr3_aa: CASEPGTLFTGELFF
clone_size: NA
v_call: TRBV7-9
j_call: TRBJ2-2
d_call: NA

cdr3_nt: TGTGCCAGCCGGGGTACAGGGTCGAGTCAGCCCCAGCATTTT
cdr3_aa: CASRGTGSSQPQHF
clone_size: NA
v_call: TRBV28
j_call: TRBJ1-5
d_call: NA

cdr3_nt: TGTGCCACCAGCACCAGGACAGGGAAGCATGAGCAGTTCTTC
cdr3_aa: CATSTRTGKHEQFF
clone_size: NA
v_call: TRBV15
j_call: TRBJ2-1
d_call: TRBD1

cdr3_nt: TGTGCCAGTAGTATTAGCAGCGCGGCAGGGGAGCTGTTTTTT
cdr3_aa: CASSISSAAGELFF
clone_size: NA
v_call: TRBV19
j_call: TRBJ2-2
d_call: NA

cdr3_nt: TGTGCCAGCTTATTTTCCTCGGATACGCAGTATTTT
cdr3_aa: CASLFSSDTQYF
clone_size: NA
v_call: TRBV6-5
j_call: TRBJ2-3
d_call: NA

cdr3_nt: TGTGCCAGCAGCCAACAGCGGGAGCAGTTCTTC
cdr3_aa: CASSQQREQFF
clone_size: NA
v_call: TRBV3-1/TRBV3-2
j_call: TRBJ2-1
d_call: NA

cdr3_nt: TGTGCCAGCAGCTCCCCCCAGGGGGCGACTAATGAAAAACTGTTTTTT
cdr3_aa: CASSSPQGATNEKLFF
clone_size: NA
v_call: TRBV11-2
j_call: TRBJ1-4
d_call: TRBD1

cdr3_nt: TGTGCCAGCGCGGCTTCCAGCTCCTACGAGCAGTACTTC
cdr3_aa: CASAASSSYEQYF
clone_size: few
v_call: TRBV28
j_call: TRBJ2-7
d_call: NA

cdr3_nt: TGCAGCGTCAGGACAGCTGATGAAGCTTTCTTT
cdr3_aa: CSVRTADEAFF
clone_size: NA
v_call: TRBV29-1
j_call: TRBJ1-1
d_call: NA

cdr3_nt: TGTGCCAGCGGACAGTTGGCTACCGCGACTTCACCCCTCCACTTT
cdr3_aa: CASGQLATATSPLHF
clone_size: NA
v_call: TRBV2
j_call: TRBJ1-6
d_call: NA

cdr3_nt: TGTGCCAGCAGGGATTTTAGAGGAAGTAACACTGAAGCTTTCTTT
cdr3_aa: CASRDFRGSNTEAFF
clone_size: NA
v_call: TRBV11-2
j_call: TRBJ1-1
d_call: NA

cdr3_nt: TGTGCCAGTGCACCACTAGCGGGAGTAGTTTACGAGCAGTACTTC
cdr3_aa: CASAPLAGVVYEQYF
clone_size: NA
v_call: TRBV28
j_call: TRBJ2-7
d_call: TRBD2

cdr3_nt: TGTGCCAGCAGCTTCTACCGGGACAGGAATTCACCCCTCCACTTT
cdr3_aa: CASSFYRDRNSPLHF
clone_size: once
v_call: TRBV3-1/TRBV3-2
j_call: TRBJ1-6
d_call: TRBD1

cdr3_nt: TGTGCCAGCAGCTTGCTCCAGGGTTCCTACAATGAGCAGTTCTTC
cdr3_aa: CASSLLQGSYNEQFF
clone_size: NA
v_call: TRBV5-4
j_call: TRBJ2-1
d_call: NA

cdr3_nt: TGTGCCAGCAGCTTAGGGGGACACTCAGTTACCTACGAGCAGTACTTC
cdr3_aa: CASSLGGHSVTYEQYF
clone_size: NA
v_call: TRBV11-2
j_call: TRBJ2-7
d_call: NA

cdr3_nt: TGTGCCAGCACTCTCGTGAGCTACAATGAGCAGTTCTTC
cdr3_aa: CASTLVSYNEQFF
clone_size: NA
v_call: TRBV7-9
j_call: TRBJ2-1
d_call: NA

cdr3_nt: TGTGCCAGCAGCCCAACTAGCGGGACCTATACCTACAATGAGCAGTTCTTC
cdr3_aa: CASSPTSGTYTYNEQFF
clone_size: NA
v_call: TRBV11-3
j_call: TRBJ2-1
d_call: TRBD2

cdr3_nt: TGTGCCAGCAGCCCTGGACTGCTCTTACAGACCCAGTACTTC
cdr3_aa: CASSPGLLLQTQYF
clone_size: NA
v_call: TRBV5-5
j_call: TRBJ2-5
d_call: NA

cdr3_nt: TGTGCCAGCAGCTTCGACAGCCCCGTCCTCGGGCAGCCCCAGCATTTT
cdr3_aa: CASSFDSPVLGQPQHF
clone_size: NA
v_call: TRBV5-5
j_call: TRBJ1-5
d_call: NA

cdr3_nt: TGTGCCGCCGGCGGCAGGGCCTCCTACAATGAGCAGTTCTTC
cdr3_aa: CAAGGRASYNEQFF
clone_size: once
v_call: TRBV2
j_call: TRBJ2-1
d_call: NA

cdr3_nt: TGTGCCAGCAGTTTTACAGGGGGAGAGGGTGAGCAGTTCTTC
cdr3_aa: CASSFTGGEGEQFF
clone_size: NA
v_call: TRBV5-5
j_call: TRBJ2-1
d_call: TRBD1

cdr3_nt: TGCGCCAGCAGCTTTTACGGTCAAGAGACCCAGTACTTC
cdr3_aa: CASSFYGQETQYF
clone_size: NA
v_call: TRBV5-1
j_call: TRBJ2-5
d_call: NA

cdr3_nt: TGTGCCAGCAGCAAAGACTCCTTACAGGTTGAAGCTTTCTTT
cdr3_aa: CASSKDSLQVEAFF
clone_size: NA
v_call: TRBV14
j_call: TRBJ1-1
d_call: NA

cdr3_nt: TGTGCCAGCAGTAAAACAGGGGGAGCGGAGGAGACCCAGTACTTC
cdr3_aa: CASSKTGGAEETQYF
clone_size: NA
v_call: TRBV28
j_call: TRBJ2-5
d_call: TRBD1

cdr3_nt: TGTGCCAGCAGCCGTAGTACAGGGAATTCACCCCTCCACTTT
cdr3_aa: CASSRSTGNSPLHF
clone_size: once
v_call: TRBV27
j_call: TRBJ1-6
d_call: NA

cdr3_nt: TGTGCCAGCAGCCAAGTAACAGCGGATGAGCAGTTCTTC
cdr3_aa: CASSQVTADEQFF
clone_size: NA
v_call: TRBV14
j_call: TRBJ2-1
d_call: NA